The source of this TCR beta chain is a study of T cell responses to AZD1222 COVID-19 vaccine. General observations from the study: Increases in Spike-specific TCR breadth and depth were seen after two AZD1222 doses. Females outnumbered males among donors, who were mostly white British; clonal diversity was possibly underestimated.

Concerning this clone itself: Antigen unknown.

Trimming at V came to 6 bases and at J to 6 bases, leaving 9 bases not matched to a gene. This CDR3 contains 14 residues. Germline CDR1 is SGHRS and CDR2 is YFSETQ. Measured with immunoSEQ multiplex PCR; TCRdb has only the in-frame clones, and not every one. The table shows around 130,000 clones, with 91% occurring only once. The receptor was isolated from an adult who received the MenACWY meningococcal vaccine as a control. V is TRBV5-1 and J is TRBJ2-7; TRBD1 matches at 10 bases. Sequenced material: peripheral blood, taken 28 days after the second dose of the MenACWY control vaccine. CDR3 nucleotides: TGCGCCAGCAATTTGGCGGGACAGGGGAGCGAGCAGTACTTC. Its translation: CASNLAGQGSEQYF.